The TCR beta chain under discussion was sequenced for a study of tumor and adjacent non-tumor tissue in lung cancer. Overall study: Histology: eleven to twelve adenocarcinoma, a couple of squamous cell carcinoma, 1 small cell lung cancer. On average, productive TCRbeta reads reached about 4.17 million per sample. General study findings and limits: Top 100 clones took a larger repertoire share in normal lung.

Trimming removed 3 bases from V and 0 bases from J, with 12 bases in between. The V gene's germline CDR1 is DFQATT and CDR2 SNEGSKA (reference sequence). CDR3 length: 15 amino acids. The library came from three nested PCR rounds adapted from ARM-PCR protocols. TCRdb processed the multiplex PCR reads anew with MiXCR; each CDR3 protein has one entry. The sample contains more than 85,000 distinct CDR3 sequences, about 65% of which appear only once. RNA was extracted from bulk tissue without any cell sorting. This non-tumor lung sample came from over 3 cm beyond the tumor edge. With regard to this clonotype: Its antigen is unidentified. This clone may be a read error of a much larger clone one base away.

The rearrangement uses TRBV20-1 and TRBJ2-1; D not certain. The clonotype originates from a man aged 55 to 70 with non-small cell lung cancer. Sequenced: distant non-tumor lung tissue. CDR3 nucleotides: TGCAGTGCTAGGGCCGGGTCTTTCTCCTACAATGAGCAGTTCTTC. It is translated as CSARAGSFSYNEQFF.